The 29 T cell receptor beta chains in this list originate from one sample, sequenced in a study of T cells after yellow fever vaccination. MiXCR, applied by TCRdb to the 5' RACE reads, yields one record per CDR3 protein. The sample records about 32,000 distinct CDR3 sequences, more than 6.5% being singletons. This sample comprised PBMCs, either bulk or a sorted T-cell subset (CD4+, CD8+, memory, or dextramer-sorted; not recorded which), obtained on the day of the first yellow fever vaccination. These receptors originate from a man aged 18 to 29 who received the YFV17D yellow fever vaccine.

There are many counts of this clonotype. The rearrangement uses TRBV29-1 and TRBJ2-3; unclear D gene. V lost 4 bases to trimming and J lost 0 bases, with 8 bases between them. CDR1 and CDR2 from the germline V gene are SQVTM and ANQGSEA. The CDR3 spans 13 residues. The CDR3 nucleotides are TGCAGCGTTGGGGTGGCTAGCACAGATACGCAGTATTTT. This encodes CSVGVASTDTQYF.

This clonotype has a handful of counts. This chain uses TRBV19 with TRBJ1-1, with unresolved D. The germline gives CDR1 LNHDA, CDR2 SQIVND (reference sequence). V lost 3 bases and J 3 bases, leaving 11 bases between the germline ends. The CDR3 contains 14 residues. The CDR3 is CASSILGGDTEAFF. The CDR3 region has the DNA TGTGCCAGTAGTATCTTAGGTGGGGACACTGAAGCTTTCTTT.

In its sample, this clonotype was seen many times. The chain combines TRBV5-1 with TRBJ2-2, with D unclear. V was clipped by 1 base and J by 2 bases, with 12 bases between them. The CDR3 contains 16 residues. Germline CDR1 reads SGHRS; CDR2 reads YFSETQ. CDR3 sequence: CASSLYGMVNTGELFF. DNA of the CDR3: TGCGCCAGCAGCTTGTATGGGATGGTCAACACCGGGGAGCTGTTTTTT.

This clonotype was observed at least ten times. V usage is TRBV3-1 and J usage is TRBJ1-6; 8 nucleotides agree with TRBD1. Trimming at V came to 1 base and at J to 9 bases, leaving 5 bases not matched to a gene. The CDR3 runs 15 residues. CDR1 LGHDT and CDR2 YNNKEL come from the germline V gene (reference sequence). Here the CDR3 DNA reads TGTGCCAGCAGCCAAGCAGGGGGCGGCGGTTCACCCCTCCACTTT. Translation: CASSQAGGGGSPLHF.

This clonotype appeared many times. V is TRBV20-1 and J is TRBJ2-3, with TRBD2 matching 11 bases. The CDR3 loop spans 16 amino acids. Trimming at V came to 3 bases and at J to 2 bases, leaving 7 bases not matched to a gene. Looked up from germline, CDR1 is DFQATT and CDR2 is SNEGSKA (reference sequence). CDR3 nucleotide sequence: TGCAGTGCTAGGCCCCATAGCGGGGGGGCCACAGATACGCAGTATTTT. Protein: CSARPHSGGATDTQYF.

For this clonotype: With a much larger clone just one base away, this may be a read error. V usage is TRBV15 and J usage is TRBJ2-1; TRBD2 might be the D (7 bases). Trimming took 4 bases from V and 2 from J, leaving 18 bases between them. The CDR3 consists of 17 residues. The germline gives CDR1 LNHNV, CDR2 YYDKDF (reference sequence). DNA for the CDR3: TGTGCCACCAGCAAGAAGCTTAGAGGGGGGGCCTACAATGAGCAGTTCTTC. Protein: CATSKKLRGGAYNEQFF.

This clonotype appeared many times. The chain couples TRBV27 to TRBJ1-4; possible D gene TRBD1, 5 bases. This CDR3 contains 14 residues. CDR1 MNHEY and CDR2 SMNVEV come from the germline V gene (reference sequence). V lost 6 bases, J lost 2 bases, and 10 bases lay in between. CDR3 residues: CASSDSKTNEKLFF. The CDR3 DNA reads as TGTGCCAGCAGCGACAGTAAGACTAATGAAAAACTGTTTTTT. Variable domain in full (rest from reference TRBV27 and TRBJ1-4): EAQVTQNPRYLITVTGKKLTVTCSQNMNHEYMSWYRQDPGLGLRQIYYSMNVEVTDKGDVPEGYKVSRKEKRNFPLILESPSPNQTSLYFCASSDSKTNEKLFFGSGTQLSVL.

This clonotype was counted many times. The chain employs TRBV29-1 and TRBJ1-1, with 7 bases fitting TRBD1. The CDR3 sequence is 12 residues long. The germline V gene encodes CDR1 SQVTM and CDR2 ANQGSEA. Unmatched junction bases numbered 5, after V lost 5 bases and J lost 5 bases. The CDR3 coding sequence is TGCAGCGTTTCCCTGACAGGGACTGAAGCTTTCTTT. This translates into CSVSLTGTEAFF. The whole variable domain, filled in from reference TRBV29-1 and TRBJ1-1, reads SAVISQKPSRDICQRGTSLTIQCQVDSQVTMMFWYRQQPGQSLTLIATANQGSEATYESGFVIDKFPISRPNLTFSTLTVSNMSPEDSSIYLCSVSLTGTEAFFGQGTRLTVV.

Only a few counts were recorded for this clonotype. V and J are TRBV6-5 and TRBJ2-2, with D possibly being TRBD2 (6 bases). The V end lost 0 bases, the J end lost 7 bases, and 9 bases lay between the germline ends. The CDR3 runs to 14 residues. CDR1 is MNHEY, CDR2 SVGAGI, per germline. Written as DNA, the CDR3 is TGTGCCAGCAGTTACTCTCCGGGGGTCGGGGAGCTGTTTTTT. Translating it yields CASSYSPGVGELFF.

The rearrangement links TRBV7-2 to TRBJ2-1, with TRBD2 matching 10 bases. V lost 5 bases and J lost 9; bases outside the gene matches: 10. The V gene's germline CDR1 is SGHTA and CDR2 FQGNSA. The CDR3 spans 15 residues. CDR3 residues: CASSQRGGRFGEQFF. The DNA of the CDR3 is TGTGCCAGCAGCCAGCGGGGGGGCCGTTTCGGTGAGCAGTTCTTC. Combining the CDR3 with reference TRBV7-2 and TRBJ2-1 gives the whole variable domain GAGVSQSPSNKVTEKGKDVELRCDPISGHTALYWYRQSLGQGLEFLIYFQGNSAPDKSGLPSDRFSAERTGGSVSTLTIQRTQQEDSAVYLCASSQRGGRFGEQFFGPGTRLTVL.

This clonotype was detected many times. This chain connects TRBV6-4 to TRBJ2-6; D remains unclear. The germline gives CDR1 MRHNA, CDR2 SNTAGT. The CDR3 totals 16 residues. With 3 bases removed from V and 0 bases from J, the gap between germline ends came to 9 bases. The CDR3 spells CASSESSRSGANVLTF. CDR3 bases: TGTGCCAGCAGTGAATCCTCACGCTCTGGGGCCAACGTCCTGACTTTC.

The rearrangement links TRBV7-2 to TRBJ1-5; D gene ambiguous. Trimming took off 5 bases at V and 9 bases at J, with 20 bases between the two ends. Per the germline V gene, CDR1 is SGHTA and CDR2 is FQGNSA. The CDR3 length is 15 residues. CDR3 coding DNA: TGTGCCAGCAGCCCCGTGGATTGGAGTCTAAGGCCCCAGCATTTT. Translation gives CASSPVDWSLRPQHF.

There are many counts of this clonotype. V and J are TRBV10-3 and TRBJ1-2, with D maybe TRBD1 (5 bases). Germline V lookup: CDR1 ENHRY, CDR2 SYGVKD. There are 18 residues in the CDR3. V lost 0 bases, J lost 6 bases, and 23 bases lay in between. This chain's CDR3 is CAISESKVGPGGKNGYTF. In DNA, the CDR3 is TGTGCCATCAGTGAGTCGAAGGTCGGCCCGGGGGGAAAAAATGGCTACACCTTC.

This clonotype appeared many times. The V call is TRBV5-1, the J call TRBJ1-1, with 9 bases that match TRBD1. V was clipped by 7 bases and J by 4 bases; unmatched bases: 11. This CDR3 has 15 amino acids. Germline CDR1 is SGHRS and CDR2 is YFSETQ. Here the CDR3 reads CASLGTGSKGTEAFF. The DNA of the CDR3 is TGCGCCAGCCTAGGGACAGGGAGCAAGGGCACTGAAGCTTTCTTT.

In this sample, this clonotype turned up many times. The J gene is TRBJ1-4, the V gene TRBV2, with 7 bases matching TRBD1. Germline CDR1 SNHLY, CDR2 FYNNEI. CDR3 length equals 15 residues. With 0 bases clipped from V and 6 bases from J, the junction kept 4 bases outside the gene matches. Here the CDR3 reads CASSEAGGGYEKLFF. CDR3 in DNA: TGTGCCAGCAGTGAAGCAGGAGGGGGCTATGAAAAACTGTTTTTT. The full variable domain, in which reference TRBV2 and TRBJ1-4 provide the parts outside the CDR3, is EPEVTQTPSHQVTQMGQEVILRCVPISNHLYFYWYRQILGQKVEFLVSFYNNEISEKSEIFDDQFSVERPDGSNFTLKIRSTKLEDSAMYFCASSEAGGGYEKLFFGSGTQLSVL.

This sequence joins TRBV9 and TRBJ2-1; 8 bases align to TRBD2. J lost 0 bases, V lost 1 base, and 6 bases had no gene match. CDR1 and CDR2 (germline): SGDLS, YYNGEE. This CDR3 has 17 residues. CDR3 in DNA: TGTGCCAGCAGCGTAAGTGGCGGGGGGAGCTCCTACAATGAGCAGTTCTTC. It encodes CASSVSGGGSSYNEQFF.

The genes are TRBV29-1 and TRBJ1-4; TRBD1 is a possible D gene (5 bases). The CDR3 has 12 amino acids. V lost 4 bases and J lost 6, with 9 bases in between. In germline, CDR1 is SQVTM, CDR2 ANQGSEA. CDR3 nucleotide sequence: TGCAGCGTTGGGCAGGGATATGAAAAACTGTTTTTT. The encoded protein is CSVGQGYEKLFF.

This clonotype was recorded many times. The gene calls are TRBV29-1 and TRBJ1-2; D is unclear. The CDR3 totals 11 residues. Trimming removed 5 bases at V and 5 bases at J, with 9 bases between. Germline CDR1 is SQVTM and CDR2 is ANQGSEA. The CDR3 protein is CSVPEGYGYTF. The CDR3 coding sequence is TGCAGCGTTCCTGAGGGTTATGGCTACACCTTC.

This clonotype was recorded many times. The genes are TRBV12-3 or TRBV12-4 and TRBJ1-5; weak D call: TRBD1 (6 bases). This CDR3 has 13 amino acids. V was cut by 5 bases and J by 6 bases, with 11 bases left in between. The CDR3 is CASSQQGRQPQHF. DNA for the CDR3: TGTGCCAGCAGTCAACAGGGACGTCAGCCCCAGCATTTT.

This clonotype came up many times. CDR3 bases: TGCAGTGCGAGGGCTGGAGGGACAGATACGCAGTATTTT. It codes for CSARAGGTDTQYF. J is TRBJ2-3 and V is TRBV20-1, with D perhaps TRBD2 (6 bases). V was shortened by 6 bases and J by 3 bases, with 13 bases between the two germline ends. This CDR3 comprises 13 residues. Germline CDR1 DFQATT, CDR2 SNEGSKA (reference sequence).

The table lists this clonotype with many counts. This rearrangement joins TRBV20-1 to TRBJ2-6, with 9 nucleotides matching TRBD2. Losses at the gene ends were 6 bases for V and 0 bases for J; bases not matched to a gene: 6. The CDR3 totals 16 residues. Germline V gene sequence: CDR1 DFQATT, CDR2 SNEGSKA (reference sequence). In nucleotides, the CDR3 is TGCAGTGCCCTCTCTAGCGGGGCCTCTGGGGCCAACGTCCTGACTTTC. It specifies CSALSSGASGANVLTF.

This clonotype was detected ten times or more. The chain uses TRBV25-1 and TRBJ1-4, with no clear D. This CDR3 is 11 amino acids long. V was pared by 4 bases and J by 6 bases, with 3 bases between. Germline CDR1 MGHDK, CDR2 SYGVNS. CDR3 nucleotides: TGTGCCAGCAGTGGCTATGAAAAACTGTTTTTT. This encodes CASSGYEKLFF.

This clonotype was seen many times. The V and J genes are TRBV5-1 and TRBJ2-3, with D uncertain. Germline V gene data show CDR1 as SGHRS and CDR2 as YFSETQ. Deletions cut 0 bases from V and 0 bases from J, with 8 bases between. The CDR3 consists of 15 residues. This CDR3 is CASSLVGTSTDTQYF. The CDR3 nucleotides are TGCGCCAGCAGCTTGGTCGGAACTAGCACAGATACGCAGTATTTT.

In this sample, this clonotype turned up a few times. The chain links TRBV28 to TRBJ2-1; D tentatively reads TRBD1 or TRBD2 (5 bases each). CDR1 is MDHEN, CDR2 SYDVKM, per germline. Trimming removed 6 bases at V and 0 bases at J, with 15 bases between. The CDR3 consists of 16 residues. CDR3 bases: TGTGCCAGCAGCCTGACGGGACGTGGCTCCTACAATGAGCAGTTCTTC. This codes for CASSLTGRGSYNEQFF.

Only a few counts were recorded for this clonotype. The CDR3 DNA sequence: TGTGCCTGCAACAGGGGATCGAATGAAAAACTGTTTTTT. This translates into CACNRGSNEKLFF. V is TRBV30 and J is TRBJ1-4, with TRBD1 matching over 7 bases. The CDR3 extends over 13 amino acids. Germline CDR1 reads GTSNPN; CDR2 reads SVGIG (reference sequence). Unmatched junction bases numbered 6, after V lost 6 bases and J lost 5 bases.

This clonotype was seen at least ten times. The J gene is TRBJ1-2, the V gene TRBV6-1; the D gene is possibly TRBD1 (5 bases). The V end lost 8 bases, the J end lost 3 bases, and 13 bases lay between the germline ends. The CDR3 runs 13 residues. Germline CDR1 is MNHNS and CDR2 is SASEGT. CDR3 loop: CASGAVTDYGYTF. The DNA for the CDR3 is TGTGCCAGCGGGGCGGTGACGGACTATGGCTACACCTTC.

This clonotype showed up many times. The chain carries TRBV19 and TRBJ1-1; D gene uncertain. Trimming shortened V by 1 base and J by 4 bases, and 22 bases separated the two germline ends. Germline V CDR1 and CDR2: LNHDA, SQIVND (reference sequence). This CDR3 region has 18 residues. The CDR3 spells CASSIAPIRRTRSTEAFF. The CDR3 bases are TGTGCCAGTAGTATAGCCCCTATAAGACGAACTCGAAGCACTGAAGCTTTCTTT.

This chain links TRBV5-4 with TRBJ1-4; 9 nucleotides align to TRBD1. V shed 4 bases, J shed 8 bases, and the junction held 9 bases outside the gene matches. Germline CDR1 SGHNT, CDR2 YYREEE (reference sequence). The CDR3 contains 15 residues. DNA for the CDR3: TGTGCCAGCAGCGGGCCGGGACAGGGTGGGGAAAAACTGTTTTTT. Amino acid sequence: CASSGPGQGGEKLFF.

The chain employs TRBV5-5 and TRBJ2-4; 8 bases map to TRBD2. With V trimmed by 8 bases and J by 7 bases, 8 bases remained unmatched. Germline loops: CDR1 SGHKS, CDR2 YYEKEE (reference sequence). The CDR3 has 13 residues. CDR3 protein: CARGSTGGNIQYF. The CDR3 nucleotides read TGTGCCAGGGGCTCCACGGGGGGGAACATTCAGTACTTC.